These 9 T cell receptor beta chains share one sample of origin, sequenced in a study of T-cell reconstitution after alpha-beta-depleted transplantation in children. Preparing the TCRbeta library involved the use of unique molecular identifiers. TCRdb re-derived calls from the PCR reads in MiXCR, one entry per CDR3 protein. The sample lists just over 350,000 distinct CDR3 sequences, more than 10% seen once, with 4% to 5.5% in the top ten. Material: PBMCs, obtained from the stem cell graft. These receptors were taken from a human donor who donated a stem cell graft to a child with Fanconi anemia.

This clonotype was detected ten times or more. The chain links TRBV4-3 to TRBJ2-1, with TRBD2 identical over 8 bases. The germline V gene encodes CDR1 LGHNA and CDR2 YSLEER. CDR3 length equals 18 residues. Losses at the gene ends were 0 bases for V and 7 bases for J; bases not matched to a gene: 14. The CDR3 DNA reads as TGCGCCAGCAGCCAAGATGTATCATTAGGGACTAGGCCAAATGAGCAGTTCTTC. Protein sequence: CASSQDVSLGTRPNEQFF.

This clonotype was detected only a few times. The J gene is TRBJ2-7, the V gene TRBV5-5; D call uncertain. The V end was cut by 2 bases, the J end by 3 bases, with 15 bases between. This CDR3 comprises 15 residues. CDR1 SGHKS and CDR2 YYEKEE come from the germline V gene (reference sequence). The CDR3 region is CASSFGWQEDYEQYF. CDR3 nucleotide sequence: TGTGCCAGCAGCTTCGGGTGGCAGGAAGACTACGAGCAGTACTTC.

This clonotype occurred a few times. This chain uses TRBV5-1 with TRBJ2-1, with D unresolved. With 3 bases removed from V and 5 bases from J, the gap between germline ends came to 6 bases. CDR1 is SGHRS, CDR2 YFSETQ, per germline. The length of the CDR3 is 12 residues. In nucleotides, the CDR3 is TGCGCCAGCAGCTCAACTCACAATGAGCAGTTCTTC. Amino acid sequence: CASSSTHNEQFF.

About this clonotype itself: The junction shows a germline mismatch at one end, possibly a read error. The chain has TRBV5-1 and TRBJ1-1; maybe TRBD1 (5 bases). Germline V gene sequence: CDR1 SGHRS, CDR2 YFSETQ. The CDR3 is 14 residues long. CDR3 bases: TGCGCCAGCAGCTTGTCAGGGTCTAACACTCAAGCTTTCTTT. It translates to CASSLSGSNTQAFF.

V gene TRBV7-2 combines with J gene TRBJ2-3; 7 bases align to TRBD2. J gave up 3 bases and V 1 base, and 13 bases lay outside the gene matches. The CDR3 has 18 residues. Germline CDR1 and CDR2: SGHTA and FQGNSA. The CDR3 loop is CASSLGRGFGYETDTQYF. In DNA, the CDR3 is TGTGCCAGCAGCTTAGGGCGGGGGTTTGGCTATGAGACAGATACGCAGTATTTT.

The chain carries TRBV12-3 or TRBV12-4 and TRBJ1-2, with D possibly matching TRBD1 (6 bases). CDR3 length: 13 residues. V was pared by 10 bases and J by 0 bases, with 12 bases between. Here the CDR3 reads CATSTGANYGYTF. The CDR3 DNA reads TGTGCCACTTCGACAGGAGCTAACTATGGCTACACCTTC.

This clonotype appeared many times. Here the CDR3 DNA reads TGTGCCAGCAGCTTAGCGGGGGGCCCGAACACTGAAGCTTTCTTT. This encodes CASSLAGGPNTEAFF. J is TRBJ1-1 and V is TRBV11-2; D may be TRBD1 (6 bases). Germline V gene lookup returns CDR1 SGHAT and CDR2 FQNNGV. The V and J ends lost 1 base and 1 base respectively, with 10 bases between them. There are 15 residues in the CDR3.

V and J are TRBV5-1 and TRBJ1-2, with 8 bases identical to TRBD1. V lost 3 bases to trimming and J lost 4 bases; unmatched junction nucleotides: 8. CDR3 size: 15 residues. CDR1 and CDR2 (germline): SGHRS, YFSETQ. The CDR3 nucleotides read TGCGCCAGCAGCTCGAAGAAGGACAGGGCCTATGGCTACACCTTC. It is translated as CASSSKKDRAYGYTF.

Only a few counts were recorded for this clonotype. CDR3 sequence: CASSQEAGDHIQYF. The CDR3 region has the DNA TGCGCCAGCAGCCAAGAGGCAGGGGATCACATTCAGTACTTC. The gene calls are TRBV4-3 and TRBJ2-4; D might be TRBD1 (6 bases). This CDR3 has 14 residues. Trimming removed 0 bases from V and 8 bases from J, with 11 bases in between. The germline V gene encodes CDR1 LGHNA and CDR2 YSLEER.